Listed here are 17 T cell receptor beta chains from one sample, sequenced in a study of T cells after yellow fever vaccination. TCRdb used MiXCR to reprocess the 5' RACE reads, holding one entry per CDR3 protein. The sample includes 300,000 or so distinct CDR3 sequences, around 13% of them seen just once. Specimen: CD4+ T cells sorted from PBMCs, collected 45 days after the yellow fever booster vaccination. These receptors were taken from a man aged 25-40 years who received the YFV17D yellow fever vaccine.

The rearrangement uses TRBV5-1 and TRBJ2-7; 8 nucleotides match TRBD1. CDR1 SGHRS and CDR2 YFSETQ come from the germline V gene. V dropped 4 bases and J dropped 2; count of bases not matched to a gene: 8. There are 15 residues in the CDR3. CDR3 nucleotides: TGCGCCAGCAGCGCCGGACAGGGTCGCACCTACGAGCAGTACTTC. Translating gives CASSAGQGRTYEQYF.

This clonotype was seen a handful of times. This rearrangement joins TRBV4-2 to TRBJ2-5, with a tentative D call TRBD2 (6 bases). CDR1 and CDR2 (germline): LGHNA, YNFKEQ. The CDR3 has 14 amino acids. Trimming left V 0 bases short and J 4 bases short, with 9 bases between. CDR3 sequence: CASSQERAGETQYF. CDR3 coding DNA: TGTGCCAGCAGCCAAGAGCGAGCGGGAGAGACCCAGTACTTC.

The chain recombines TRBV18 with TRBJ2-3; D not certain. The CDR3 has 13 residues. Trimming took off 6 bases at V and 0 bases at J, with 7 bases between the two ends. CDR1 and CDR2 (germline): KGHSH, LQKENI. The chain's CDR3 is CASSGSSTDTQYF. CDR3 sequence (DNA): TGTGCCAGCTCCGGAAGTAGCACAGATACGCAGTATTTT.

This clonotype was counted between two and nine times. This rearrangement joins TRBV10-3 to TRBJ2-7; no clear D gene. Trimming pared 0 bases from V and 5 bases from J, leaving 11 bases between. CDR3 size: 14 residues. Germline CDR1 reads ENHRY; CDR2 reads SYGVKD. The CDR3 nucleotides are TGTGCCATCAGTGAGTCGGTGGCTGAGAACGAGCAGTACTTC. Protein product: CAISESVAENEQYF.

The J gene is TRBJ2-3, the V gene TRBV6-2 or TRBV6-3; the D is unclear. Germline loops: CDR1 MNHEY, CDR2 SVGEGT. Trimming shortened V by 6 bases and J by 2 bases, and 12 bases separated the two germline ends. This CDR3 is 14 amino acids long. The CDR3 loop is CASRAEKLTDTQYF. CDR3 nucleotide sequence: TGTGCCAGCAGGGCGGAAAAACTCACAGATACGCAGTATTTT.

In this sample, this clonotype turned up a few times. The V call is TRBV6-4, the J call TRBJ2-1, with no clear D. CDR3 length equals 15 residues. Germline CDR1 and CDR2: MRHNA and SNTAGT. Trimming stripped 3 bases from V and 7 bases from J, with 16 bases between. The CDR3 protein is CASSDSKRPPNEQFF. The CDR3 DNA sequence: TGTGCCAGCAGTGATTCTAAGCGCCCTCCGAATGAGCAGTTCTTC.

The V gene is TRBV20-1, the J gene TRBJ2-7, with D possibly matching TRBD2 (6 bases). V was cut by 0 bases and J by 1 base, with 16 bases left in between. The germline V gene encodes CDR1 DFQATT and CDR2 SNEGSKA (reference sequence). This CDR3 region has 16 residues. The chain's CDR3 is CSARDPSTGASYEQYF. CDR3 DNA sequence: TGCAGTGCTAGAGATCCTTCAACGGGAGCGTCCTACGAGCAGTACTTC.

CDR3 sequence: CASSWGRFANPALHF. The CDR3 nucleotides are TGTGCCAGCAGTTGGGGCAGGTTCGCCAACCCGGCCCTCCACTTT. The V call is TRBV6-2 or TRBV6-3, the J call TRBJ1-6; D may be TRBD1 (5 bases). Trimming left V 4 bases short and J 14 bases short, with 21 bases between. In germline, CDR1 is MNHEY, CDR2 SVGEGT. The CDR3 runs 15 residues.

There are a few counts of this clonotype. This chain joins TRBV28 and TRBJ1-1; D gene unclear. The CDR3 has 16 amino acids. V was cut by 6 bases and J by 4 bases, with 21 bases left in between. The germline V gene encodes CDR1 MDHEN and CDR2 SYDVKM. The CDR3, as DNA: TGTGCCAGCAGCAGCCTCAATGGGAAGGATGGCACTGAAGCTTTCTTT. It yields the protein CASSSLNGKDGTEAFF.

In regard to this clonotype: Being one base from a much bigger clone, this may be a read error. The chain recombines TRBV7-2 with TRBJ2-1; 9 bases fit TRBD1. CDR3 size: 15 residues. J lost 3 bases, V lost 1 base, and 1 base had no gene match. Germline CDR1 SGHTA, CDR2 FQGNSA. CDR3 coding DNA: TGTACCAGCAGCTTAGGACAGGGGGTCTACAATGAGCAGTTCTTC. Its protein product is CTSSLGQGVYNEQFF.

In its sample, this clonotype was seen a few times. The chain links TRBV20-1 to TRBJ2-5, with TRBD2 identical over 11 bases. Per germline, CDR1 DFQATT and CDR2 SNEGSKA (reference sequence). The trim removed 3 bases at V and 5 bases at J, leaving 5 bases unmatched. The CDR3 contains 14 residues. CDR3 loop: CSARLLAGAETQYF. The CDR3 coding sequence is TGCAGTGCTAGGTTACTAGCGGGAGCTGAGACCCAGTACTTC.

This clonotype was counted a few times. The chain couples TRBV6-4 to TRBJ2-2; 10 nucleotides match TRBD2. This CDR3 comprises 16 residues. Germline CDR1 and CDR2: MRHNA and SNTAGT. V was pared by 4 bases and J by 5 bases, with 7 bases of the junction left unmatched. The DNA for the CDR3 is TGTGCCAGCAGTGTTTCTAGCGGGAGTAAGACCGGGGAGCTGTTTTTT. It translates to CASSVSSGSKTGELFF.

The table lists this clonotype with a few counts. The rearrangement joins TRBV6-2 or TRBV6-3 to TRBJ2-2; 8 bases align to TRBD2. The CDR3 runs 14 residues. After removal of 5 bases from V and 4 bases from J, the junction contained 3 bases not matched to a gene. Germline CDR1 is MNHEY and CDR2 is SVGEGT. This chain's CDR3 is CASSRAGATGELFF. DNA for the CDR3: TGTGCCAGCAGTAGAGCGGGAGCCACCGGGGAGCTGTTTTTT.

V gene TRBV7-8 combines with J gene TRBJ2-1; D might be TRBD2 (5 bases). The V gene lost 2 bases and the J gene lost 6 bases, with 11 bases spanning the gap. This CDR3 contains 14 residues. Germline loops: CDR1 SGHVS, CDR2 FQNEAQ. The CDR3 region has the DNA TGTGCCAGCAGCTTAAGTGGGAGTCTCAATGAGCAGTTCTTC. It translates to CASSLSGSLNEQFF.

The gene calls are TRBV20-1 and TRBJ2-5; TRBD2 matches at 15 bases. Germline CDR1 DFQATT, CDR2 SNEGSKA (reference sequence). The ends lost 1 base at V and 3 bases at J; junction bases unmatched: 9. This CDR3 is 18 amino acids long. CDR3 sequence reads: CSARAPGLAGGGEETQYF. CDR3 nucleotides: TGCAGTGCTAGAGCTCCGGGACTAGCGGGAGGTGGGGAAGAGACCCAGTACTTC.

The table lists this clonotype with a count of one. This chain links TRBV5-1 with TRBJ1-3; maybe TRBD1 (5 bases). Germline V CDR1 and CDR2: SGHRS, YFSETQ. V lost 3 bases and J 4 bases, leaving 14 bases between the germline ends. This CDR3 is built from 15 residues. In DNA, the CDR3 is TGCGCCAGCAGCTCCGACGGGGCTGGAGGAAACACCATATATTTT. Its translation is CASSSDGAGGNTIYF.

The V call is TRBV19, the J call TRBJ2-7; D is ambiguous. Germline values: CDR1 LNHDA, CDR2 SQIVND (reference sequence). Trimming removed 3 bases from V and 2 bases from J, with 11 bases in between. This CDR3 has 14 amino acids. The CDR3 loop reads CASSISQKPYEQYF. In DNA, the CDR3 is TGTGCCAGTAGTATTTCCCAGAAACCCTACGAGCAGTACTTC.